This TCR beta chain was retrieved from a study of shared clonotypes between healthy human individuals (TCRdb year 2020). At the level of the whole study: Two women and three men aged 18 to 49 years were included in the cohort. For each donor, CD4 naive and CD4 memory were each given three plates, CD8 naive was given two plates, and CD8 memory was given one plate. To estimate repertoire size and how much clonotype sharing occurs between individuals, the study deeply sequenced the blood TCR repertoires of several healthy adults. Libraries were prepared and TCR repertoires were sequenced by different laboratories using diverse techniques, in order to increase sequencing depth and limit assay-specific biases. Each donor's leukapheresis produced roughly between roughly 0.85 and 10 billion PBMCs. Summary of the overall study and its limitations: Around 5% of naive CD4, more than 3% of naive CD8, approximately 2% of memory CD4, and more than 0.35% of memory CD8 clonotypes were shared across several donors. Rarefaction of sorted-subset datasets indicated incomplete sequencing despite the large sequencing depth. Sampling was restricted to blood, and TCR repertoires in tissues likely differ from the TCR repertoires found in blood. Pairwise subsampling indicated that sequencing depth was expected to affect the degree of clonotype sharing among donors. Naive subsets generally had larger estimated clonotype richness than memory subsets did. Because the study included a small number of donors, the genetic and exposure-history diversity represented was limited. Higher generation probabilities were observed for clonotypes shared by all four sorted-subset donors than for non-shared clonotypes.

Using the deep immunoSEQ assay, TCR CDR3 regions were amplified from genomic DNA by multiplex PCR. Extracted genomic DNA from each cell subset was distributed evenly across all wells of several immunoSEQ 96-well plates, and each plate was treated as a replicate. Each replicate PCR for sorted subsets received 200 ng genomic DNA, equal to roughly 33,000 T cell genomes. Purified libraries were measured with a Qubit 3.0 fluorometer, size-checked on a Bioanalyzer 2100, and measured again with the KAPA Library Quantification kit. A separate single-read 150-cycle Illumina NextSeq 550 flow cell was used to sequence each immunoSEQ 96-well plate. The authors' pipeline ran thus. Because the immunoSEQ output held only junctional sequences and lacked quality scores, the filtering could not match the filtering applied to full-length reads. To assign V/J genes and CDR3, sequences were annotated against IMGT germline references using PyIR, a Python wrapper for IgBLAST v1.9. Reads were filtered out if the reads had weak V/J assignments (E-value above 1e-6), no CDR3, stop codons, out-of-frame junctions, or ambiguous translated residues. V3J clonotypes were defined as sequences sharing the same inferred V gene, J gene, and CDR3 amino acid sequence. To compute the percentage overlap between repertoires, the number of shared unique clonotypes was divided by the size of the smaller repertoire. Three approaches were used to assess repertoire richness: RTK rarefaction, the Chao1 estimator, and Recon v2.1 estimates of unobserved clonotypes. Generation probabilities for all TCRbeta clonotypes obtained by the gDNA method from a few donors were computed using OLGA. This immuneACCESS table, as held by TCRdb, lists in-frame sequences with V and J called but not all clones. Of the missing ones, under half trace to an unresolved V gene in checked studies; the others have no known cause. V and J calls and clone size follow that table, whereas D and trimming were derived from the DNA. The sample table shows over 2 million clones, and roughly 92% are seen once. The top ten hold 0.3% to 0.45% of the sample.

The germline V gene gives CDR1 as MDHEN and CDR2 as SYDVKM. V lost 3 bases and J lost 2 bases; the stretch between them is 14 bases long. Including the terminal cysteine and phenylalanine, the CDR3 comprises 16 residues. The sequence is cut down to CDR3 DNA, 48 bases in frame from base 1. The donors were healthy, HIV-negative adults with no recently reported acute infections or vaccinations. All donors were Caucasian adults living in Nashville, Tennessee, USA. Magnetic negative selection was used to enrich CD4+ T cells, after which naive cells were positively selected on CD45RA and the negative fraction became the memory subset. After blood collection by leukapheresis, PBMCs were isolated using Ficoll-Histopaque density gradient centrifugation and then cryopreserved in the vapor phase of liquid nitrogen. Analytical flow cytometry was used to check the purity and quantity of each magnetically sorted T cell population. From each sorted fraction, genomic DNA was isolated and quantified by UV absorbance on a Nanodrop 2000c.

Remarks on this clone: What this receptor recognizes is not known. Per-base qualities were not stored, and no clone one base away is much larger.

The receptor was isolated from a man between 18 and 29 years old in good health. Some clones in this sample may be carry-over from other donors' samples. The material sequenced was naive CD4+ T cells from PBMCs. This specimen's cell subset or site label, per the study, means: CD45RA+ positively selected. This sequence uses TRBV28 and TRBJ1-5, and TRBD1 may be the D gene, going by 5 matching bases. The CDR3 reads CASSFDGGFGNQPQHF. The nucleotide sequence reads as follows: TGTGCCAGCAGTTTTGATGGGGGGTTCGGCAATCAGCCCCAGCATTTT.